The sequence of this T cell receptor beta chain was determined in a study of cytotoxic CD8 clonotypes in ibrutinib-treated CLL. Study-wide background: Across the patients, some eleven were relapsed/refractory, under 16 treatment-naive and about 17 IGHV unmutated. Responses: approximately 25 partial, 2 complete; after median around 64 months, about 15 stayed remitted, approximately twelve progressed.

Germline CDR1 and CDR2: SGHDN and FVKESK. The CDR3 is made up of 16 amino acids. Trimming left V 0 bases short and J 9 bases short, with 15 bases between. The intended depth for sequencing was 1 in 200,000 to 1 in 1 million T cells. Repertoires were generated with immunoSEQ multiplex PCR, while TCRdb's copy carries only in-frame clones and drops some. Of about 140,000 clones listed, around 84% were seen once; the top ten hold 6.5% to 8%. The sample here was PBMCs, taken after 36 months of ibrutinib treatment. This chain connects TRBV14 to TRBJ1-6; a weak D match, TRBD1 (6 bases). This TCR came from a human donor with chronic lymphocytic leukemia. This CDR3 is CASSQDSPGVTSPLHF. Written as DNA, the CDR3 is TGTGCCAGCAGCCAAGATTCCCCAGGGGTTACTTCACCCCTCCACTTT.